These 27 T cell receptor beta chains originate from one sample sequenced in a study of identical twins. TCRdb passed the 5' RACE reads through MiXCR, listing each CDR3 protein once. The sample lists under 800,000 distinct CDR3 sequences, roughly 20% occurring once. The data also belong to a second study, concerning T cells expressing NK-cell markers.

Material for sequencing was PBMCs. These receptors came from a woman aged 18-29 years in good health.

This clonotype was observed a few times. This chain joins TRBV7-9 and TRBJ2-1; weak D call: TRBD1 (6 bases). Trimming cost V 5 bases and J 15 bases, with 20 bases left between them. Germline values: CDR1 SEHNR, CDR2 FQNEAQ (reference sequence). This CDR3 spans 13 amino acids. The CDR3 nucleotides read TGTGCCAGCAGCCCGGAGACAGGTCCTTTAGCGTTCTTC. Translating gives CASSPETGPLAFF.

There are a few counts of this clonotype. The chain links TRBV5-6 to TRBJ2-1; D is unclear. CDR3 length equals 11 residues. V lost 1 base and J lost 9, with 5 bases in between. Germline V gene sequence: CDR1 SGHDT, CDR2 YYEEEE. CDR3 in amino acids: CASSLSFEQFF. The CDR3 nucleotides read TGTGCCAGCAGCTTGTCCTTTGAGCAGTTCTTC.

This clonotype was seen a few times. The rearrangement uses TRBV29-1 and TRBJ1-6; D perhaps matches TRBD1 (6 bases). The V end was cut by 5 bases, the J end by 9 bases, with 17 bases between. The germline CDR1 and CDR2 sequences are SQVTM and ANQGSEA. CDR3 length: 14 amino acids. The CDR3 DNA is TGCAGCGTTCAGACAGGAGTTCGAGGTTCACCCCTCCACTTT. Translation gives CSVQTGVRGSPLHF. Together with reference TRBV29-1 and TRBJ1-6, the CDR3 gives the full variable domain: SAVISQKPSRDICQRGTSLTIQCQVDSQVTMMFWYRQQPGQSLTLIATANQGSEATYESGFVIDKFPISRPNLTFSTLTVSNMSPEDSSIYLCSVQTGVRGSPLHFGNGTRLTVT.

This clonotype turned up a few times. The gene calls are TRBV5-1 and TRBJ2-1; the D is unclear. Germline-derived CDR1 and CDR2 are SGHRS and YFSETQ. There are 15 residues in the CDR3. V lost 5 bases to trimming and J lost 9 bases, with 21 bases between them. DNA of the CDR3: TGCGCCAGCAGTCCCCCGGACCCGAATCCCGGTGAGCAGTTCTTC. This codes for CASSPPDPNPGEQFF. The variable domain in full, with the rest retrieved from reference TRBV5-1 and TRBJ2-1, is KAGVTQTPRYLIKTRGQQVTLSCSPISGHRSVSWYQQTPGQGLQFLFEYFSETQRNKGNFPGRFSGRQFSNSRSEMNVSTLELGDSALYLCASSPPDPNPGEQFFGPGTRLTVL.

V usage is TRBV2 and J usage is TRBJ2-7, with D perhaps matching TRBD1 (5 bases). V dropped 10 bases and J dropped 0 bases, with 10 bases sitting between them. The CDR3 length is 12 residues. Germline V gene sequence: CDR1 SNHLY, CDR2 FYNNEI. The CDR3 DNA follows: TGTGCCATGACGACAGACTCCTACGAGCAGTACTTC. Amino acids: CAMTTDSYEQYF.

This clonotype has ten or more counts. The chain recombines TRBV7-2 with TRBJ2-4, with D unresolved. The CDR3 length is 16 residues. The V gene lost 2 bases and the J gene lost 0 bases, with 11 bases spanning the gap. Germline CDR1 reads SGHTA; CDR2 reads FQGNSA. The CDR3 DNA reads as TGTGCCAGCAGCTTATCCGCAGCCCCAGCCAAAAACATTCAGTACTTC. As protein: CASSLSAAPAKNIQYF.

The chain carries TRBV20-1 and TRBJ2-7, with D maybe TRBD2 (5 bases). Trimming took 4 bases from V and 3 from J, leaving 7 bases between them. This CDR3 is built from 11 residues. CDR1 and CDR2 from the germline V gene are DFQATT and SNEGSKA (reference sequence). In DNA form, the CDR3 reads TGCAGTGCTACGGAGGTCTACGAGCAGTACTTC. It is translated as CSATEVYEQYF.

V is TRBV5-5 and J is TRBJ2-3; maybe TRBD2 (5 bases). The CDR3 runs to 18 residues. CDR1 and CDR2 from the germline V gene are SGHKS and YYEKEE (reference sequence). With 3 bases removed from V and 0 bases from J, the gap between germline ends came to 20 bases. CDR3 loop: CASSSPDFRGSSTDTQYF. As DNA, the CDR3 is TGTGCCAGCAGCTCGCCCGACTTTCGGGGTTCTAGCACAGATACGCAGTATTTT. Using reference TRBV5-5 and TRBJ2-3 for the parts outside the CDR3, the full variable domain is DAGVTQSPTHLIKTRGQQVTLRCSPISGHKSVSWYQQVLGQGPQFIFQYYEKEERGRGNFPDRFSARQFPNYSSELNVNALLLGDSALYLCASSSPDFRGSSTDTQYFGPGTRLTVL.

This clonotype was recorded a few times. CDR3 amino acids: CSSTGPGGFDEQFF. The CDR3, as DNA: TGCAGTTCAACAGGGCCTGGGGGTTTCGATGAGCAGTTCTTC. The chain has TRBV20-1 and TRBJ2-1; D perhaps matches TRBD1 (6 bases). Germline CDR1 is DFQATT and CDR2 is SNEGSKA (reference sequence). CDR3 size: 14 residues. The V and J ends lost 8 bases and 8 bases respectively, with 22 bases between them.

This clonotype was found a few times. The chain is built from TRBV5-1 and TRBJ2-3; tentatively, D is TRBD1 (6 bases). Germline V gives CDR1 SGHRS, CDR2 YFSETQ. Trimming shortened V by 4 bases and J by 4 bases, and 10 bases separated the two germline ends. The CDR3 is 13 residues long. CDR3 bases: TGCGCCAGCAGCCTTAACAGGGCAGATACGCAGTATTTT. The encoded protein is CASSLNRADTQYF.

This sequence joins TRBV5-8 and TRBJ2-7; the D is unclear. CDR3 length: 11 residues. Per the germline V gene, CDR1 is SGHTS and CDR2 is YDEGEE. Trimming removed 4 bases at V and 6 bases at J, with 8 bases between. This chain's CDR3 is CASSGRREQYF. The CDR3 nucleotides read TGTGCCAGCAGCGGGCGGCGCGAGCAGTACTTC.

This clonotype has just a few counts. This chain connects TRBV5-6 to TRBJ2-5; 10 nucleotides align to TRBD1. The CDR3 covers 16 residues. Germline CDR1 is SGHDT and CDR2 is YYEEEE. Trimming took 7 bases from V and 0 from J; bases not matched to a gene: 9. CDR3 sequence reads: CASCDRGQGYQETQYF. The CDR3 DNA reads TGTGCCAGCTGTGACAGGGGGCAAGGATACCAAGAGACCCAGTACTTC.

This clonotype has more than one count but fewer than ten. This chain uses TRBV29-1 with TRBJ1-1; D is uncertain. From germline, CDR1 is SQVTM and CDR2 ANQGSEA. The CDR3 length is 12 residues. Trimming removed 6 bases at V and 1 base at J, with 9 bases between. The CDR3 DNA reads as TGCAGCGTCTTCCCGGGGAACACTGAAGCTTTCTTT. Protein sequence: CSVFPGNTEAFF.

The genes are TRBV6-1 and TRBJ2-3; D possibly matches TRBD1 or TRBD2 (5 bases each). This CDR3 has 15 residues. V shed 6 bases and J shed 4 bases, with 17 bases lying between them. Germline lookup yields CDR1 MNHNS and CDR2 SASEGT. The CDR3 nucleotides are TGTGCCAGCAGGGTTAGGGGTGGGAGCCCAGATACGCAGTATTTT. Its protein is CASRVRGGSPDTQYF.

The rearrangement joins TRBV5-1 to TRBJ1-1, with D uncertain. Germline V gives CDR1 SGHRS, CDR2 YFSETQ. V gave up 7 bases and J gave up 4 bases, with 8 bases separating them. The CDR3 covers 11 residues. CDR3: CASPWGTEAFF. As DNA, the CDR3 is TGCGCCAGCCCGTGGGGCACTGAAGCTTTCTTT.

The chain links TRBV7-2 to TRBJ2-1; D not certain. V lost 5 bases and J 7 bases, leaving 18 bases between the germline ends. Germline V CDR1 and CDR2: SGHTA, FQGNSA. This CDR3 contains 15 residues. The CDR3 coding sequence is TGTGCCAGCAGCCTACGAATAAGGGTGGGGAATGAGCAGTTCTTC. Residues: CASSLRIRVGNEQFF.

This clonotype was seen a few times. DNA for the CDR3: TGTGCCAGCAGCTTGGGCCGGGTTGGTACAGATACGCAGTATTTT. Translating it yields CASSLGRVGTDTQYF. J is TRBJ2-3 and V is TRBV5-5, with D unclear. With 0 bases removed from V and 3 bases from J, the gap between germline ends came to 11 bases. This CDR3 has 15 amino acids. Germline CDR1 reads SGHKS; CDR2 reads YYEKEE (reference sequence).

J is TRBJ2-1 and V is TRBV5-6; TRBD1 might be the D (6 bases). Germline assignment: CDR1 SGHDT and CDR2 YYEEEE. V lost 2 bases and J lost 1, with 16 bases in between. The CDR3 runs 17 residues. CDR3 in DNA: TGTGCCAGCAGCTTTTACGGTAAAGGGGGATCCTACAATGAGCAGTTCTTC. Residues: CASSFYGKGGSYNEQFF. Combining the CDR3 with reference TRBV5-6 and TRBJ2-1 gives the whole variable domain DAGVTQSPTHLIKTRGQQVTLRCSPKSGHDTVSWYQQALGQGPQFIFQYYEEEERQRGNFPDRFSGHQFPNYSSELNVNALLLGDSALYLCASSFYGKGGSYNEQFFGPGTRLTVL.

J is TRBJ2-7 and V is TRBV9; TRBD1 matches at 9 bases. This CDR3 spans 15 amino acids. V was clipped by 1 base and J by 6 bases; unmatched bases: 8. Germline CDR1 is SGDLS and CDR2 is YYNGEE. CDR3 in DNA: TGTGCCAGCAGCGTACTGGGACAGGGCAGGGGCGAGCAGTACTTC. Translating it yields CASSVLGQGRGEQYF.

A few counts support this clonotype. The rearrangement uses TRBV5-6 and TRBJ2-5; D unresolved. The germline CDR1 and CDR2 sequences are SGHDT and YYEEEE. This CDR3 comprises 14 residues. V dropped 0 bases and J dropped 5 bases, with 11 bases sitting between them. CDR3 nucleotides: TGTGCCAGCAGCTTGGTATCAGGTTTGGAGACCCAGTACTTC. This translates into CASSLVSGLETQYF.

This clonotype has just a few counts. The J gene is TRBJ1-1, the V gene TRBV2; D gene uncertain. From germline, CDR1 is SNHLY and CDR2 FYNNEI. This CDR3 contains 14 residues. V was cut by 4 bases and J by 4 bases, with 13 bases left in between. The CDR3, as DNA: TGTGCCAGCAGTGTCCGGTCTGAACTCACTGAAGCTTTCTTT. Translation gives CASSVRSELTEAFF. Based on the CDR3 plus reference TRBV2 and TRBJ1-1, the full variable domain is EPEVTQTPSHQVTQMGQEVILRCVPISNHLYFYWYRQILGQKVEFLVSFYNNEISEKSEIFDDQFSVERPDGSNFTLKIRSTKLEDSAMYFCASSVRSELTEAFFGQGTRLTVV.

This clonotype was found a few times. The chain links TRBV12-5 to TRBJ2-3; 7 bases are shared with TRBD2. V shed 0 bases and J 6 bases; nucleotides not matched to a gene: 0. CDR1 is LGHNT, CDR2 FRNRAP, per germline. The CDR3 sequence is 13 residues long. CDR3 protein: CASGLVRGDTQYF. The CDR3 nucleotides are TGTGCTAGTGGTTTGGTGCGGGGGGATACGCAGTATTTT.

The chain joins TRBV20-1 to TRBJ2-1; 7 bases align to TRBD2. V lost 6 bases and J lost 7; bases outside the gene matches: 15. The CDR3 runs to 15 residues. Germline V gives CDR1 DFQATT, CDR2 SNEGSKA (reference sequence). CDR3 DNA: TGCAGTGCAAAAAGAGCGGGAAAGGGTTGGAATGAGCAGTTCTTC. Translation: CSAKRAGKGWNEQFF.

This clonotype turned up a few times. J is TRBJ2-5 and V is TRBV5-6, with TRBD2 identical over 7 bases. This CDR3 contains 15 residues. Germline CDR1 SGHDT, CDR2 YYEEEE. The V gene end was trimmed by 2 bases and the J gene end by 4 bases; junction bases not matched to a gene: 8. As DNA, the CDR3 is TGTGCCAGCAGCTTATTTAGTGGGGGGGGAGAGACCCAGTACTTC. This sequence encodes CASSLFSGGGETQYF.

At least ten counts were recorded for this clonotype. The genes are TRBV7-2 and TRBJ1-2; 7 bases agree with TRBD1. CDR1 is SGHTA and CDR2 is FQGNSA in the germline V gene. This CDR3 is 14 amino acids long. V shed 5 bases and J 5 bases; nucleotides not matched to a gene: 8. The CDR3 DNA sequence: TGTGCCAGCAGCCCGAGGACAGGCGAGTATGGCTACACCTTC. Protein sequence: CASSPRTGEYGYTF.

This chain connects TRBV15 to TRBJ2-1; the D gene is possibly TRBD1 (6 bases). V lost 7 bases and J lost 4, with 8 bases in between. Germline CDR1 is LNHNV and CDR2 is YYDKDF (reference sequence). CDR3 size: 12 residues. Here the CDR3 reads CATTGTYNEQFF. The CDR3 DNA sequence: TGTGCCACCACGGGGACATACAATGAGCAGTTCTTC.

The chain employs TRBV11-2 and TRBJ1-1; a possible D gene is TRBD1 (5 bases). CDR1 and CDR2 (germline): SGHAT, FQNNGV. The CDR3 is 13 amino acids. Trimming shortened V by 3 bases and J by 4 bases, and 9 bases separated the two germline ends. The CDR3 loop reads CASSFDRFTEAFF. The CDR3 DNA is TGTGCCAGCAGCTTCGACAGATTCACTGAAGCTTTCTTT.